This TCR beta chain was documented in a study of blood T cell repertoires in COVID-19. Turning to the study itself: The samples span acute and convalescent COVID-19 from the United States, Italy and Spain. T cells, B-cell-depleted T cells, or PBMCs supplied cDNA or gDNA.

The V gene's germline CDR1 is MGHDK and CDR2 SYGVNS. The CDR3 is made up of 12 amino acids. The V end lost 7 bases, the J end lost 11 bases, and 17 bases lay between the germline ends. Original methodology: Cell counts per sample came from amplifying reference gene primers. Measured with immunoSEQ multiplex PCR; TCRdb has only the in-frame clones, and not every one. V, J and clone size were drawn from that table, and D and trimming were deduced from the DNA. This repertoire shows approximately 250,000 clones, 80% to 85% found once; its top ten account for 1.5% to 1.7%. The chain uses TRBV25-1 and TRBJ1-2, with D possibly matching TRBD1 (5 bases). The TCR was taken from a woman in her thirties or forties who had recovered from COVID-19. Sequencing was done on a sample of peripheral blood. DNA for the CDR3: TGTGCCAGCAACCCCGGGGGTGCTAGTTACACCTTC. This gives the protein CASNPGGASYTF.